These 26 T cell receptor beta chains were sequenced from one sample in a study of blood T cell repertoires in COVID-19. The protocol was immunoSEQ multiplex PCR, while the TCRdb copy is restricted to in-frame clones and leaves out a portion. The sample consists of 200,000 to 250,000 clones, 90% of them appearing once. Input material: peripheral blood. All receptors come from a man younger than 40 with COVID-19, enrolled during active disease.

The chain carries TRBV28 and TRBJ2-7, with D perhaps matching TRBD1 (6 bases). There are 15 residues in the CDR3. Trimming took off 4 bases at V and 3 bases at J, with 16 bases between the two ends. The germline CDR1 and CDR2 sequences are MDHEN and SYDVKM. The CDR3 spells CASSSGQFTDYEQYF. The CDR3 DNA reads TGTGCCAGCAGTTCCGGACAGTTTACGGACTACGAGCAGTACTTC.

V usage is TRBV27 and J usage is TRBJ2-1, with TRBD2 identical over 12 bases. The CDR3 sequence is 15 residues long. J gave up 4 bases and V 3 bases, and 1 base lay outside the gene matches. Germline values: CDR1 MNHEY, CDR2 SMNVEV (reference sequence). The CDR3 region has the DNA TGTGCCAGCAGTTTCACTAGCGGGGGGTACAATGAGCAGTTCTTC. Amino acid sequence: CASSFTSGGYNEQFF.

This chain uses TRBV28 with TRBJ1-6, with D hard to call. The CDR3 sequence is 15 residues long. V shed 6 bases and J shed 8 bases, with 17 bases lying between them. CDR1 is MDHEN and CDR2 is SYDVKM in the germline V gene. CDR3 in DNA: TGTGCCAGCAGCTCGGTCGACCAGAGGGATTCACCCCTCCACTTT. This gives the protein CASSSVDQRDSPLHF.

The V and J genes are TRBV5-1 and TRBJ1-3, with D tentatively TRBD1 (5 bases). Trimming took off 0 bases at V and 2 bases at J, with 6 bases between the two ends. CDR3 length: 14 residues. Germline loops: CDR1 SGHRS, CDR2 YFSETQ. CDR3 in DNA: TGCGCCAGCAGCTTGGGGGGCCCTGGAAACACCATATATTTT. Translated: CASSLGGPGNTIYF.

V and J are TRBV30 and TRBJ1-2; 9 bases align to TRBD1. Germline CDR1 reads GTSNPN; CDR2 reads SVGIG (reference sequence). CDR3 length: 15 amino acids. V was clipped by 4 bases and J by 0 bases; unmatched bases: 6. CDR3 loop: CAWIPGDRANYGYTF. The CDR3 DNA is TGTGCCTGGATCCCCGGGGACAGGGCTAACTATGGCTACACCTTC.

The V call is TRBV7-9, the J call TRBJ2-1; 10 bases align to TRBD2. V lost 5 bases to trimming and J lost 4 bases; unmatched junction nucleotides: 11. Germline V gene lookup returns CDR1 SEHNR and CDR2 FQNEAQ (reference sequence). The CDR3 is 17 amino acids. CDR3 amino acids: CASSPQPSGGSYNEQFF. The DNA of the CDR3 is TGTGCCAGCAGCCCCCAACCTAGCGGGGGCTCATACAATGAGCAGTTCTTC.

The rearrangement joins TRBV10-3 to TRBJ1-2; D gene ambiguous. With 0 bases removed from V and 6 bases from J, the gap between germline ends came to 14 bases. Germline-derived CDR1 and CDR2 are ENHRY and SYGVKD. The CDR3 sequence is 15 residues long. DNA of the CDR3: TGTGCCATCAGTGAGTCCGAGACCGACTTGGATGGCTACACCTTC. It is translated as CAISESETDLDGYTF.

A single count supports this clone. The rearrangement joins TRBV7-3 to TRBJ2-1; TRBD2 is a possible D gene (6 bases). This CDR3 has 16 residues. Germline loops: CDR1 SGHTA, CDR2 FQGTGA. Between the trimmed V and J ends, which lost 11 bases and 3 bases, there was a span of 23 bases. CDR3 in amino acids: CAGGQKEGGFYNEQFF. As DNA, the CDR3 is TGTGCCGGTGGACAAAAGGAAGGAGGGTTCTACAATGAGCAGTTCTTC.

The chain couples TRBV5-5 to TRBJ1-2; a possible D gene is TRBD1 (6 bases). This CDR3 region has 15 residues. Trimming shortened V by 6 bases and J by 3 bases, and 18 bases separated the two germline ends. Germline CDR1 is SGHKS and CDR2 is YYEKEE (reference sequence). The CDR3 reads CASNPFTGLYYGYTF. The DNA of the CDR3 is TGTGCCAGCAACCCTTTCACAGGGCTCTACTATGGCTACACCTTC.

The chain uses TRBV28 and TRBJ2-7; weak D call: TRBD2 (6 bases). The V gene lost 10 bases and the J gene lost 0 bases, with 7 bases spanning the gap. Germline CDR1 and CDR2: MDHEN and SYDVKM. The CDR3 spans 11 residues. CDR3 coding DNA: TGTGCCACCGGGGGCTCCTACGAGCAGTACTTC. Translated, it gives CATGGSYEQYF. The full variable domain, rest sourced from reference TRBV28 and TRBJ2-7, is DVKVTQSSRYLVKRTGEKVFLECVQDMDHENMFWYRQDPGLGLRLIYFSYDVKMKEKGDIPEGYSVSREKKERFSLILESASTNQTSMYLCATGGSYEQYFGPGTRLTVT.

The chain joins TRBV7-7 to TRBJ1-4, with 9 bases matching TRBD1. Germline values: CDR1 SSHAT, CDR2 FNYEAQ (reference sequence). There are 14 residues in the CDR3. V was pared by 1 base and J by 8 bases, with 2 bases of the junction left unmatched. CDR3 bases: TGTGCCAGCAGCTTAGGGGGACAGGGAGAAAAACTGTTTTTT. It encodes CASSLGGQGEKLFF.

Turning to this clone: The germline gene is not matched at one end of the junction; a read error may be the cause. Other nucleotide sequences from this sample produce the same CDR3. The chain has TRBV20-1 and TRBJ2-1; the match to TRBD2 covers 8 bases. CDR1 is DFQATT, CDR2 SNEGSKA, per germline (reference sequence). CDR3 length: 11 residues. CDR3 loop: CSASGYNEQFF. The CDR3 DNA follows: TGCAGCGCTAGCGGGTACAATGAGCAGTTCTTC.

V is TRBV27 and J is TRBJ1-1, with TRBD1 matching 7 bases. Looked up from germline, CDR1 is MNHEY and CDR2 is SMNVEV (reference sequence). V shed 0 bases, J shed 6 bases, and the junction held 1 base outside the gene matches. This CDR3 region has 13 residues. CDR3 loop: CASSLSTGSEAFF. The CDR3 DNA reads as TGTGCCAGCAGTTTATCGACAGGGTCTGAAGCTTTCTTT.

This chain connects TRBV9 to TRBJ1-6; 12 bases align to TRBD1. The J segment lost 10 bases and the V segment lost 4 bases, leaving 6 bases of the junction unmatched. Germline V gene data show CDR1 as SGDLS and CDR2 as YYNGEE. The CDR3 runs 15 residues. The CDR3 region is CASSTRDRGQSPLHF. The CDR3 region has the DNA TGTGCCAGCAGCACCCGGGACAGGGGGCAGTCACCCCTCCACTTT.

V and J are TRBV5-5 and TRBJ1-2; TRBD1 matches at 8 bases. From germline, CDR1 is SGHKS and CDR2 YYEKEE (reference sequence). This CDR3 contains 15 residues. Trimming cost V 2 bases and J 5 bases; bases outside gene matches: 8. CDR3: CASSFAGTGTYGYTF. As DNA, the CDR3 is TGTGCCAGCAGCTTTGCCGGGACAGGAACTTATGGCTACACCTTC.

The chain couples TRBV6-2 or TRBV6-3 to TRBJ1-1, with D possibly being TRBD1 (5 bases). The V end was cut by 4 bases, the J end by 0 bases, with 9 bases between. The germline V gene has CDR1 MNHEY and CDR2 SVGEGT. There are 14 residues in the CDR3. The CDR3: CASSLAGLNTEAFF. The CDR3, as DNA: TGTGCCAGCAGTTTAGCAGGGTTGAACACTGAAGCTTTCTTT.

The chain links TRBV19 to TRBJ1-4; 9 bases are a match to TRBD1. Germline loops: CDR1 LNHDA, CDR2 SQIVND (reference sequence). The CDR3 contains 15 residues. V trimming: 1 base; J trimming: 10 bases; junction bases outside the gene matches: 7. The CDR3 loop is CASSIGDRVSGKLFF. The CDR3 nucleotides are TGTGCCAGTAGTATAGGGGACAGGGTATCAGGAAAACTGTTTTTT.

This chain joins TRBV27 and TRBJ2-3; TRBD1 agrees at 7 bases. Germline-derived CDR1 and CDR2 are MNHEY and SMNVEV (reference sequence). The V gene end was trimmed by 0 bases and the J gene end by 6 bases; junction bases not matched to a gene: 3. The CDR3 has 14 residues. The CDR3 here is CASSLSGTEDTQYF. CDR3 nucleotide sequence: TGTGCCAGCAGTTTATCCGGGACAGAGGATACGCAGTATTTT.

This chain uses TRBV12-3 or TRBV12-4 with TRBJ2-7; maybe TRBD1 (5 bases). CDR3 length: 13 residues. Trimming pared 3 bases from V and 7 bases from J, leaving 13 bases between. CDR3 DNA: TGTGCCAGCAGTTTTCCAGGGTCTGGGGAGCAGTACTTC. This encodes CASSFPGSGEQYF.

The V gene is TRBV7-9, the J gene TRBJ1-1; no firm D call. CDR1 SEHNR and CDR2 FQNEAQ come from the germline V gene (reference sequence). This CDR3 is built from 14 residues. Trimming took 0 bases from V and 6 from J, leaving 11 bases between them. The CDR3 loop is CASSLAVSGSEAFF. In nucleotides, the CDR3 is TGTGCCAGCAGCTTAGCGGTGTCGGGATCTGAAGCTTTCTTT.

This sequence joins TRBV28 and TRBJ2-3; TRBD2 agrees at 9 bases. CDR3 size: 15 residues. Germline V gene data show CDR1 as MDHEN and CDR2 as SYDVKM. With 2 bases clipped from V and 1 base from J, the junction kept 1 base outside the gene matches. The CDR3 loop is CASSLAGGGTDTQYF. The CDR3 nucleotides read TGTGCCAGCAGTTTAGCGGGAGGGGGCACAGATACGCAGTATTTT. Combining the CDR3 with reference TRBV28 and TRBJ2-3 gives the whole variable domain DVKVTQSSRYLVKRTGEKVFLECVQDMDHENMFWYRQDPGLGLRLIYFSYDVKMKEKGDIPEGYSVSREKKERFSLILESASTNQTSMYLCASSLAGGGTDTQYFGPGTRLTVL.

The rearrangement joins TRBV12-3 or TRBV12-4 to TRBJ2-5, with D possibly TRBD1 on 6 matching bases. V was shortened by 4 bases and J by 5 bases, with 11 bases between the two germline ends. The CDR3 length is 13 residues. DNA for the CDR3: TGTGCCAGCAGTTGGGGGCGAAGGGAGACCCAGTACTTC. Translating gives CASSWGRRETQYF.

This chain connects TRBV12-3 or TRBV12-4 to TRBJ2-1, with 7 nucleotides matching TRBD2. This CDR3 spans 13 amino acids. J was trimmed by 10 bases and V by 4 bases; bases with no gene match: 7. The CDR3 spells CASSWGRAGEQFF. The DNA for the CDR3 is TGTGCCAGCAGTTGGGGGAGGGCGGGGGAGCAGTTCTTC.

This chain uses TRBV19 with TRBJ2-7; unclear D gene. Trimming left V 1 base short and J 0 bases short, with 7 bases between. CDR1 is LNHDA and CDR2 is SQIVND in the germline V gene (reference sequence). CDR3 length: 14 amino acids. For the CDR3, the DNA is TGTGCCAGTAGTATAGGCACTTTCTCCTACGAGCAGTACTTC. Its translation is CASSIGTFSYEQYF.

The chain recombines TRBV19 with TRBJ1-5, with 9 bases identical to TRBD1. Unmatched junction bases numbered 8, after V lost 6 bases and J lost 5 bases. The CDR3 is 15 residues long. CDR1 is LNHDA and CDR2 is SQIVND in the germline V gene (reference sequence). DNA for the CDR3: TGTGCCAGTAGCTCCGGACAGGGGCGTTATCAGCCCCAGCATTTT. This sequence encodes CASSSGQGRYQPQHF.

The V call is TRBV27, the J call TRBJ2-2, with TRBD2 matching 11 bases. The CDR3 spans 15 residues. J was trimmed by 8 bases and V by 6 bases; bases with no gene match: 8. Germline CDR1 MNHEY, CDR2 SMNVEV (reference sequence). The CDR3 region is CASRSTSGVRGELFF. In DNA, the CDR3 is TGTGCCAGCAGGTCGACTAGCGGGGTCCGGGGGGAGCTGTTTTTT.